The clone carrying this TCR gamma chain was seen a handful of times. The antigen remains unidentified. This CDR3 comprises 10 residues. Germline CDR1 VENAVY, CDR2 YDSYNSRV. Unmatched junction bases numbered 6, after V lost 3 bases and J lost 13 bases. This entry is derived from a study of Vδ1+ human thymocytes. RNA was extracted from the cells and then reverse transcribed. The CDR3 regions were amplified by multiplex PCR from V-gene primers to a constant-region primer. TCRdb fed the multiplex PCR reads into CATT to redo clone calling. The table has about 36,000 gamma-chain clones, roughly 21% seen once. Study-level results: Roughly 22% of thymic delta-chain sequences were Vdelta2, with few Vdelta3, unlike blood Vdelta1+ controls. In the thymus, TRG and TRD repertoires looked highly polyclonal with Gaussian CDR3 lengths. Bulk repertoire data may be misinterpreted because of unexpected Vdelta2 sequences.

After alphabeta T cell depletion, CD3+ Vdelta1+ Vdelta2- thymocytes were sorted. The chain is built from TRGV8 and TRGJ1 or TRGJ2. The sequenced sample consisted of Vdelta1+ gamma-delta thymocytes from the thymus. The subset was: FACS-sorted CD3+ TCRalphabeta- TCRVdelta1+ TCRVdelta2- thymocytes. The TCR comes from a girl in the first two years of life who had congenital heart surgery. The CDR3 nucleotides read TGTGCCACCTGGGATGCGGAAAAACTCTTT. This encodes CATWDAEKLF.